The TCR beta chain under discussion was sequenced for a study of blood T cell repertoires in COVID-19 (dated by TCRdb to 2020 to 2021). Some background on the complete study: Collaborator samples came from the United States, Italy and Spain and covered acute and convalescent phases of COVID-19. The prospective study material was composed of cDNA or gDNA derived from T cells, B-cell-depleted T cells, or PBMCs. Deeply sampled blood TCRbeta repertoires from subjects exposed to, actively infected with, or recovered from COVID-19 were included in the dataset. The repertoires were released in a freely available public database intended as a resource for research on the immune response to SARS-CoV-2. The samples were drawn from the first 160 participants of the ongoing ImmuneRACE study and from 1,254 subjects provided by 6 global collaborators. The sample metadata nearly always contained a de-identified subject ID, COVID-19 status, age in years and sex. Where HLA class I and class II types were available, the types were taken from metadata supplied by the sample provider, not from assay-based typing.

Concerning this clone: Its antigen remains undetermined. Base quality data are lacking; no much larger clone is found one base away.

V was cut back by 7 bases and J by 8 bases, leaving a gap of 21 bases between them. As encoded in the germline V gene, CDR1 is SGHAT while CDR2 is FQNNGV. The CDR3 numbers 15 residues from cysteine through phenylalanine. Left in the record is the CDR3 DNA by itself, 45 bases read in frame from the first base. TCRbeta CDR3 regions were amplified from genomic DNA using the immunoSEQ Assay, a bias-controlled multiplex PCR. Turning to the authors' computational methods: The number of nucleated cells in each sample was estimated by amplification of reference gene primers within the assay. To quantify the absolute abundance of each unique TCRbeta CDR3 rearrangement, sequence reads were collapsed and filtered. For each sample, productive Simpson clonality was calculated as the square root of Simpson's diversity index over productive rearrangements. What TCRdb holds here is the immuneACCESS table cut down to in-frame rearrangements. Part of the clones is not present; checked against another copy, under half of the missing clones reflect an unresolved V gene, and the others are unexplained. Clone size and V and J calls were adopted from that table, with D and trimming inferred from the DNA. The sample table records some 290,000 clones; more than 85% of these occur just once. The ten largest clones add up to 3.9% of the sample.

What the study reported, not specific to this receptor: The amount of clinical and demographic metadata varied by source and participant and was provided uncurated.

Participants in the prospective study were enrolled through a virtual design, were aged roughly 18 to 100 years, and lived in 24 United States geographic areas. Cohort assignment in the prospective study relied on participant-reported clinical history from a screening survey and a study questionnaire. Exposed participants had been in contact with someone with a PCR-confirmed or clinician-diagnosed COVID-19 case within 2 weeks of study entry. In the prospective study, whole blood, serum and a nasopharyngeal or oropharyngeal swab were collected from each participant by mobile phlebotomists. Over a roughly two-month period, participants in the prospective study had the option of providing additional blood draws and questionnaires. Prospective study blood samples were shipped either frozen or at room temperature before DNA extraction.

This TCR came from a woman under 40 who had been exposed to COVID-19. The rearranged segments are TRBV11-2 and TRBJ2-1, with no D gene named confidently. The sequencing input was PBMCs or T cells enriched from blood (not recorded which). Here the CDR3 is given as CASTTDPVPGHEQFF. The nucleotide sequence is TGTGCCAGCACGACGGATCCGGTCCCAGGTCATGAGCAGTTCTTC. With the rest looked up from the reference TRBV11-2 and TRBJ2-1 genes rather than sequenced, the full variable domain is EAGVAQSPRYKIIEKRQSVAFWCNPISGHATLYWYQQILGQGPKLLIQFQNNGVVDDSQLPKDRFSAERLKGVDSTLKIQPAKLEDSAVYLCASTTDPVPGHEQFFGPGTRLTVL.